The 21 T cell receptor beta chains reported below all come from one sample, sequenced in a study of technical replicates of blood from several donors. Sequenced by immunoSEQ multiplex PCR; TCRdb stores in-frame clones only, minus some. This sample has around 86,000 clones; about 96% occur once, and the top ten carry roughly 0.21%. The specimen was T cells isolated from PBMCs. Receptors originate from a human donor in good health.

This clone was observed a single time. The rearrangement joins TRBV6-5 to TRBJ2-7, with TRBD1 matching 9 bases. CDR3 length equals 15 residues. Germline lookup yields CDR1 MNHEY and CDR2 SVGAGI. Trimming at V came to 5 bases and at J to 6 bases, leaving 11 bases not matched to a gene. The CDR3 spells CASSRTGTGTLEQYF. In DNA, the CDR3 is TGTGCCAGCAGTCGGACCGGGACAGGGACGCTCGAGCAGTACTTC.

The chain combines TRBV29-1 with TRBJ1-2, with 7 bases lining up with TRBD1. Germline V lookup: CDR1 SQVTM, CDR2 ANQGSEA. The CDR3 runs to 12 residues. This chain's CDR3 is CSAGTANYGYTF. The CDR3 DNA follows: TGCAGTGCCGGGACAGCTAACTATGGCTACACCTTC.

V gene TRBV29-1 combines with J gene TRBJ2-3, with 9 bases identical to TRBD1. The germline V gene has CDR1 SQVTM and CDR2 ANQGSEA. The CDR3 is made up of 13 amino acids. V was clipped by 4 bases and J by 5 bases; unmatched bases: 4. The chain's CDR3 is CSVVTGGEDTQYF. CDR3 coding DNA: TGCAGCGTTGTGACAGGGGGGGAAGATACGCAGTATTTT.

J is TRBJ2-1 and V is TRBV29-1; TRBD2 agrees at 7 bases. With V trimmed by 6 bases and J by 5 bases, 13 bases remained unmatched. The germline CDR1 and CDR2 sequences are SQVTM and ANQGSEA. The CDR3 is 15 residues long. The CDR3 DNA sequence: TGCAGCGTGACCTTAGGTAGCGGGTTCCACAATGAGCAGTTCTTC. This translates into CSVTLGSGFHNEQFF.

This chain links TRBV9 with TRBJ2-1; D may be TRBD1 (6 bases). CDR1 SGDLS and CDR2 YYNGEE come from the germline V gene. V was trimmed by 6 bases and J by 4 bases, leaving 14 bases between them. The CDR3 spans 14 residues. In DNA form, the CDR3 reads TGTGCCAGCATTCGATTTGGACAGTACAATGAGCAGTTCTTC. It specifies CASIRFGQYNEQFF.

The chain links TRBV6-5 to TRBJ2-7; 8 bases match TRBD1. V was pared by 1 base and J by 4 bases, with 3 bases of the junction left unmatched. Germline assignment: CDR1 MNHEY and CDR2 SVGAGI. This CDR3 contains 14 residues. CDR3 sequence (DNA): TGTGCCAGCAGTTACTATTGGACAGGGTACGAGCAGTACTTC. Residues: CASSYYWTGYEQYF.

The V gene is TRBV4-1, the J gene TRBJ2-2; maybe TRBD2 (5 bases). Germline lookup yields CDR1 MGHRA and CDR2 YSYEKL. The CDR3 is made up of 14 amino acids. Trimming removed 0 bases at V and 4 bases at J, with 6 bases between. CDR3 sequence (DNA): TGCGCCAGCAGCCAAGAAGGGAGCACCGGGGAGCTGTTTTTT. Its translation: CASSQEGSTGELFF.

The chain has TRBV7-2 and TRBJ2-7; 11 bases match TRBD2. The CDR3 is made up of 15 amino acids. V shed 5 bases and J 6 bases; nucleotides not matched to a gene: 9. Looked up from germline, CDR1 is SGHTA and CDR2 is FQGNSA. The CDR3 DNA reads as TGTGCCAGCAGCCCACCGGGACTAGCGGTAGGCGAGCAGTACTTC. It translates to CASSPPGLAVGEQYF.

The V gene is TRBV19, the J gene TRBJ2-7; 15 bases are a match to TRBD2. The CDR3 covers 15 residues. CDR1 and CDR2 (germline): LNHDA, SQIVND (reference sequence). V lost 5 bases, J lost 7 bases, and 6 bases stayed unmatched. The CDR3 DNA is TGTGCCAGTAGTCGCCCGGGACTAGCGGGAGGTGAGCAGTACTTC. It specifies CASSRPGLAGGEQYF.

The V and J genes are TRBV28 and TRBJ2-6; 8 nucleotides agree with TRBD1. With V trimmed by 5 bases and J by 3 bases, 9 bases remained unmatched. The CDR3 contains 17 residues. Germline CDR1 and CDR2: MDHEN and SYDVKM. The CDR3 DNA follows: TGTGCCAGCAGTCGGGACAGGCTTCTTAGTGGGGCCAACGTCCTGACTTTC. This codes for CASSRDRLLSGANVLTF. Full variable domain (outside the CDR3, taken from reference TRBV28 and TRBJ2-6): DVKVTQSSRYLVKRTGEKVFLECVQDMDHENMFWYRQDPGLGLRLIYFSYDVKMKEKGDIPEGYSVSREKKERFSLILESASTNQTSMYLCASSRDRLLSGANVLTFGAGSRLTVL.

This chain connects TRBV5-4 to TRBJ2-1; 10 positions match TRBD2. The V gene's germline CDR1 is SGHNT and CDR2 YYREEE (reference sequence). With 0 bases clipped from V and 12 bases from J, the junction kept 12 bases outside the gene matches. There are 16 residues in the CDR3. The CDR3 sequence: CASSLAGLAATEGQFF. Written as DNA, the CDR3 is TGTGCCAGCAGCTTGGCCGGACTAGCGGCAACAGAGGGGCAGTTCTTC.

The rearrangement joins TRBV9 to TRBJ1-1, with D maybe TRBD1 (5 bases). Germline CDR1 reads SGDLS; CDR2 reads YYNGEE. Trimming shortened V by 0 bases and J by 3 bases, and 6 bases separated the two germline ends. This CDR3 is built from 13 residues. The CDR3, as DNA: TGTGCCAGCAGCGTAGAAGGGGACACTGAAGCTTTCTTT. Amino acids: CASSVEGDTEAFF.

The genes are TRBV11-3 and TRBJ2-3; D is uncertain. The CDR3 is made up of 15 amino acids. The V end lost 5 bases, the J end lost 3 bases, and 15 bases lay between the germline ends. The germline V gene has CDR1 SGHNT and CDR2 YENEEA. The CDR3 region has the DNA TGTGCCAGCAGCCCAAGAGGATATCCAACAGATACGCAGTATTTT. This sequence encodes CASSPRGYPTDTQYF.

V is TRBV6-5 and J is TRBJ2-7; D perhaps matches TRBD2 (5 bases). Trimming stripped 5 bases from V and 2 bases from J, with 13 bases between. Germline V gene sequence: CDR1 MNHEY, CDR2 SVGAGI. This CDR3 spans 14 amino acids. CDR3 nucleotides: TGTGCCAGCAGTCACCGGGATGAAACCTACGAGCAGTACTTC. Translated, it gives CASSHRDETYEQYF.

The chain joins TRBV29-1 to TRBJ1-4; no definite D call. The CDR3 spans 11 residues. Trimming shortened V by 6 bases and J by 4 bases, and 6 bases separated the two germline ends. Germline lookup yields CDR1 SQVTM and CDR2 ANQGSEA. The DNA for the CDR3 is TGCAGCGTAGGGAGTAATGAAAAACTGTTTTTT. Encoded protein: CSVGSNEKLFF.

J is TRBJ2-2 and V is TRBV10-1, with 9 bases matching TRBD1. The V gene's germline CDR1 is WNHNN and CDR2 SYGVQD (reference sequence). V dropped 0 bases and J dropped 6; count of bases not matched to a gene: 2. The CDR3 loop spans 15 amino acids. The CDR3 here is CASSESGQGAGELFF. Written as DNA, the CDR3 is TGCGCCAGCAGTGAGTCGGGACAGGGCGCCGGGGAGCTGTTTTTT.

The gene calls are TRBV27 and TRBJ2-7; D possibly corresponds to TRBD1 (6 bases). Germline V gene sequence: CDR1 MNHEY, CDR2 SMNVEV (reference sequence). V was pared by 5 bases and J by 2 bases, with 13 bases between. This CDR3 spans 14 amino acids. The CDR3, as DNA: TGTGCCAGCAGTCTCCGGGACAACACCTACGAGCAGTACTTC. It yields the protein CASSLRDNTYEQYF.

The chain couples TRBV6-4 to TRBJ2-3; 9 positions match TRBD1. Germline V lookup: CDR1 MRHNA, CDR2 SNTAGT. The CDR3 covers 15 residues. The J segment lost 2 bases and the V segment lost 3 bases, leaving 3 bases of the junction unmatched. The CDR3 bases are TGTGCCAGCAGTGATAGGGACAGGGCCACAGATACGCAGTATTTT. This encodes CASSDRDRATDTQYF.

V and J are TRBV5-6 and TRBJ2-5; 7 bases fit TRBD1. The CDR3 covers 16 residues. V lost 2 bases and J lost 3; bases outside the gene matches: 10. From germline, CDR1 is SGHDT and CDR2 YYEEEE. For the CDR3, the DNA is TGTGCCAGCAGCTTCTTCCTGCGAGGGGGCGAAGAGACCCAGTACTTC. It translates to CASSFFLRGGEETQYF.

This clone was seen once. V usage is TRBV5-1 and J usage is TRBJ1-3; unclear D gene. Germline V gives CDR1 SGHRS, CDR2 YFSETQ. The CDR3 length is 14 residues. Trimming removed 1 base from V and 0 bases from J, with 5 bases in between. The DNA of the CDR3 is TGCGCCAGCAGCTTGACACCCTCTGGAAACACCATATATTTT. It is translated as CASSLTPSGNTIYF.

The chain links TRBV5-1 to TRBJ1-1, with D hard to call. With 9 bases removed from V and 1 base from J, the gap between germline ends came to 10 bases. From germline, CDR1 is SGHRS and CDR2 YFSETQ. The CDR3 consists of 12 residues. CDR3 sequence (DNA): TGCGCCACCCGAAGAGGGAACACTGAAGCTTTCTTT. It is translated as CATRRGNTEAFF.